Below are 7 T cell receptor beta chains sequenced from a single sample in a study of blood T cell repertoires in COVID-19. Assay used: immunoSEQ multiplex PCR; TCRdb lists only in-frame clones, some missing. The table records some 200,000 clones, about nine tenths of them present only once. Sequencing was carried out using peripheral blood. All receptors derive from a woman between 65 and 79 years old with acute or convalescent COVID-19.

The chain couples TRBV28 to TRBJ2-5; D is unclear. Trimming shortened V by 6 bases and J by 5 bases, and 22 bases separated the two germline ends. This CDR3 has 16 residues. From germline, CDR1 is MDHEN and CDR2 SYDVKM. CDR3 sequence (DNA): TGTGCCAGCAGCAAACGTCTCTGGGCTTATAGGGAGACCCAGTACTTC. It specifies CASSKRLWAYRETQYF. Full variable domain (rest looked up from reference TRBV28 and TRBJ2-5): DVKVTQSSRYLVKRTGEKVFLECVQDMDHENMFWYRQDPGLGLRLIYFSYDVKMKEKGDIPEGYSVSREKKERFSLILESASTNQTSMYLCASSKRLWAYRETQYFGPGTRLLVL.

The V and J genes are TRBV10-3 and TRBJ1-4; 8 bases map to TRBD1. This CDR3 has 14 amino acids. V lost 2 bases and J lost 8; bases outside the gene matches: 4. Germline CDR1 ENHRY, CDR2 SYGVKD. CDR3: CAISEPRQGEKLFF. The CDR3 nucleotides are TGTGCCATCAGTGAGCCGCGACAGGGGGAAAAACTGTTTTTT.

The chain carries TRBV4-2 and TRBJ1-1; a weak D match, TRBD1 (5 bases). The germline V and J ends were trimmed by 0 bases and 5 bases, with 16 bases remaining between them. CDR3 length: 16 residues. The V gene's germline CDR1 is LGHNA and CDR2 YNFKEQ. Written as DNA, the CDR3 is TGTGCCAGCAGCCAAGATCTTACGGGGGTCTGGACTGAAGCTTTCTTT. It translates to CASSQDLTGVWTEAFF.

This chain joins TRBV7-2 and TRBJ1-5, with 12 bases matching TRBD1. From germline, CDR1 is SGHTA and CDR2 FQGNSA. V was clipped by 5 bases and J by 7 bases; unmatched bases: 6. The CDR3 consists of 15 residues. CDR3 protein: CASSITGTGGQPQHF. The CDR3 nucleotides read TGTGCCAGCAGCATCACCGGGACAGGGGGCCAGCCCCAGCATTTT.

CDR3 sequence reads: CASSLGPRTGYEKLFF. In DNA form, the CDR3 reads TGTGCCAGCAGCTTAGGCCCTCGGACAGGTTATGAAAAACTGTTTTTT. The V and J genes are TRBV13 and TRBJ1-4, with TRBD1 matching over 7 bases. Germline-derived CDR1 and CDR2 are PRHDT and FYEKMQ (reference sequence). The CDR3 runs to 16 residues. Trimming removed 0 bases from V and 6 bases from J; junction bases left unmatched: 7.

This clone turned up a few times. V and J are TRBV13 and TRBJ1-1; 7 positions agree with TRBD1. The ends lost 1 base at V and 4 bases at J; junction bases unmatched: 6. The CDR3 runs 15 residues. Germline CDR1 is PRHDT and CDR2 is FYEKMQ (reference sequence). DNA of the CDR3: TGTGCCAGCAGCTTAGAAGAGGGGGCGAGCACTGAAGCTTTCTTT. Encoded protein: CASSLEEGASTEAFF. The full variable domain, completed using reference TRBV13 and TRBJ1-1, is AAGVIQSPRHLIKEKRETATLKCYPIPRHDTVYWYQQGPGQDPQFLISFYEKMQSDKGSIPDRFSAQQFSDYHSELNMSSLELGDSALYFCASSLEEGASTEAFFGQGTRLTVV.

V usage is TRBV23-1 and J usage is TRBJ1-1; D possibly corresponds to TRBD1 (5 bases). TRBV23-1 is sorted into the ORF group, with uncertain function. Trimming cost V 3 bases and J 5 bases, with 16 bases left between them. The CDR3 is 15 amino acids. The CDR3 DNA sequence: TGCGCCAGCAGTCATCCCGGGACTGATGCTACTGAAGCTTTCTTT. Amino acids: CASSHPGTDATEAFF.